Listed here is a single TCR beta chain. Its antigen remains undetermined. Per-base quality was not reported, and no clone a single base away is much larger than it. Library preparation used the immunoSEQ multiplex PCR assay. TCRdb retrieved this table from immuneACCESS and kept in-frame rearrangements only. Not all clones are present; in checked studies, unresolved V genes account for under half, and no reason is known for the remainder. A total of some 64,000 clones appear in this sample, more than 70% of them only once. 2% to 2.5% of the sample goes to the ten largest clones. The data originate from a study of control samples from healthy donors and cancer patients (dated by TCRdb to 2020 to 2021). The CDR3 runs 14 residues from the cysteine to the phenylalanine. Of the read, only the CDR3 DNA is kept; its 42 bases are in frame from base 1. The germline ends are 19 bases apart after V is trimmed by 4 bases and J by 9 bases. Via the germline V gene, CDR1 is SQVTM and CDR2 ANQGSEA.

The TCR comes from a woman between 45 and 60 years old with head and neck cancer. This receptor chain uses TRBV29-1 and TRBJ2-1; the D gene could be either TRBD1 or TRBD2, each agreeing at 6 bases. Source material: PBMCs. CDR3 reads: CSVGPAGPRGEQFF. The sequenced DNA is TGCAGCGTTGGACCTGCGGGGCCCAGGGGTGAGCAGTTCTTC.